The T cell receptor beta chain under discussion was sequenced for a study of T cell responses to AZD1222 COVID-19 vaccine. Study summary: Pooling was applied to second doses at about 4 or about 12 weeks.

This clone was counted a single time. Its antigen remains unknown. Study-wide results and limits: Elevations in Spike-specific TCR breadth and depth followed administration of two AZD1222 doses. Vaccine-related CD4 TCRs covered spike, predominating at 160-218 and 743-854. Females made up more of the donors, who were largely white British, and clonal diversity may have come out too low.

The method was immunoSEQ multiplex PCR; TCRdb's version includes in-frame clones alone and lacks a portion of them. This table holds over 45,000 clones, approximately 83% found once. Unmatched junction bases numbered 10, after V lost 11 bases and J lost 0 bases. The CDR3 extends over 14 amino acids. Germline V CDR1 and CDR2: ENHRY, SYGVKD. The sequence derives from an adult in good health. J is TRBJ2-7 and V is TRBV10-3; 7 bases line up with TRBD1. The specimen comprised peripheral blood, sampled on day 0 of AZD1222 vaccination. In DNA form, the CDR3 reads TGTGCCGCCTGGGACAGCCAGAGCTCCTACGAGCAGTACTTC. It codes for CAAWDSQSSYEQYF.